This TCR beta chain was sequenced in a study of Graves' ophthalmopathy and Graves' hyperthyroidism. Whole-study context: Sampling took place at initial diagnosis, with peripheral blood obtained before any treatment.

From germline, CDR1 is MNHEY and CDR2 SVGAGI. This CDR3 region has 14 residues. The V end lost 2 bases, the J end lost 0 bases, and 7 bases lay between the germline ends. RNA transcripts were the source from which TCR beta CDR3 regions were amplified. First-round RT-PCR employed HTBI primers, with a second-round multiplex PCR after it. TCRdb itself ran the multiplex PCR reads through MiXCR, one entry per CDR3 protein. There are hundreds of thousands of distinct CDR3 sequences in the sample; around 20% occur only once, and roughly 3% lies in the top ten. Hyperthyroidism counted as stable given no ophthalmopathy within 18 months of follow-up. Included hyperthyroidism patients were aged 18 to 65 and newly diagnosed (under 2 months' duration). The PBMCs originated from over 9 ml of fresh peripheral blood.

Source material: peripheral blood. The chain carries TRBV6-5 and TRBJ1-1; D unresolved. The sequence came from a woman aged 18-29 years with stable Graves' hyperthyroidism. The CDR3 protein is CASSYGPVNTEAFF. In DNA form, the CDR3 reads TGTGCCAGCAGTTACGGCCCTGTGAACACTGAAGCTTTCTTT.